This entry concerns a single T cell receptor beta chain. Its specificity is not known. Germline CDR1 and CDR2: SGHVS and FNYEAQ. V lost 6 bases to trimming and J lost 4 bases; unmatched junction nucleotides: 4. The CDR3 sequence is 13 residues long. The data are from a study of OX40 agonist ivuxolimab in advanced cancers. Across the study: Among those enrolled, mean age was approximately 60 years (range roughly 20 to 85) and 75% to 85% were male.

The study's findings and limits: CD4+ and CD8+ blood T cells expanded clonally by week 6 at 0.1 to 3.0 mg/kg.

The assay was immunoSEQ multiplex PCR, and TCRdb's table has in-frame clones only and misses some. The sample holds about 73,000 clones, 88% seen once. The starting material was CD4+ or CD8+ T cells sorted from blood, obtained in a trial of the OX40 agonist ivuxolimab. The chain links TRBV7-6 to TRBJ2-3; 7 bases agree with TRBD1. This sequence was found in an adult with an advanced solid tumor such as melanoma, head and neck, liver or kidney cancer. CDR3 in DNA: TGTGCCAGCAGGGGGCAGGGGGCAGATACGCAGTATTTT. Amino acid sequence: CASRGQGADTQYF.